These T cell receptor beta chains were read from a single sample in a study of T cell changes during pregnancy in multiple sclerosis. Profiled with immunoSEQ multiplex PCR; TCRdb holds only in-frame clones, not every one. Among 45,000 to 60,000 clones listed, 85% to 95% were seen once. The sequencing used CD4+ T cells from peripheral blood mononuclear cells, collected before pregnancy. The receptors here all came from a female donor with multiple sclerosis, enrolled in a pregnancy study. Both conserved end residues are part of each CDR3. Some rows have no size entry. The others give once, few or many, or a class for an expanded clone.

j_call	v_call	clone_size	cdr3_aa
TRBJ1-5	TRBV7-2	NA	CASSLFSVDQPQHF
TRBJ2-1	TRBV7-6	NA	CASSLSGRAEGNEQFF
TRBJ2-7	TRBV7-9	NA	CASSSTANPYEQYF
TRBJ1-3	TRBV7-8	NA	CASSSRTASSGNTIYF
TRBJ1-2	TRBV2	NA	CASREAGPDGYTF
TRBJ1-4	TRBV6-7	NA	CASRARQGSNEKLFF
TRBJ2-1	TRBV30	NA	CAWSVGRGGIYNEQFF
TRBJ1-1	TRBV18	NA	CASSPAKGQNTEAFF
TRBJ2-3	TRBV9	once	CASSVAGARRDTQYF
TRBJ2-1	TRBV7-2	NA	CASSFPGVYNEQFF
TRBJ1-4	TRBV28	NA	CASDGQSDEKLFF
TRBJ2-5	TRBV28	once	CASSFHTSGSRNQETQYF
TRBJ2-7	TRBV7-2	NA	CASSLEGGPGPRGEQYF
TRBJ2-5	TRBV2	NA	CASSGGVGSGGKTQYF
TRBJ1-1	TRBV7-9	NA	CASSLYRANTEAFF
TRBJ2-7	TRBV14	NA	CASSQNLGRGSYEQYF
TRBJ2-1	TRBV14	NA	CASSPWSLKGLVHNEQFF
TRBJ2-2	TRBV5-1	NA	CASTLQVPNTGELFF
TRBJ2-3	TRBV6-6	NA	CASSYGSSTDTQYF
TRBJ2-7	TRBV13	once	CASRGTGEAYEQYF
TRBJ2-7	TRBV27	NA	CASSFSVGVAGGLRYEQYF
TRBJ2-5	TRBV5-1	NA	CASRLRQGPLGTQYF
TRBJ2-3	TRBV5-5	NA	CASSFTGGGMDTQYF
TRBJ2-2	TRBV5-4	once	CASSSRRAGTGELFF